This T cell receptor beta chain was sequenced during a study of regulatory T cells in long-lasting Graves disease. TCR beta libraries were built with iRepertoire HTBI primers and Arm-PCR of CDR3 regions. TCRdb re-analysed the multiplex PCR reads in MiXCR, keeping a single row per CDR3 protein. The sample includes about 430,000 distinct CDR3 sequences, around 20% of them seen just once. On this clonotype: The target antigen is unknown.

Germline V CDR1 and CDR2: WSHSY, SAAADI. This CDR3 has 12 residues. Trimming removed 2 bases at V and 11 bases at J, with 7 bases between. Time point denoted: persistent/refractory GD, antithyroid drugs over 5 years with positive TRAb. RNA isolated from PBMCs was used to make the TCR library. Patients were from an endocrinology department in Xi'an, China. Study-level results: The analysis examined peripheral blood only and excluded thyroid tissue. TCR diversity in persistent Graves' patients was below that of newly diagnosed ones.

The chain is built from TRBV10-2 and TRBJ1-6; unclear D gene. The material was peripheral blood mononuclear cells (PBMCs), obtained when the disease was refractory, from a patient treated with antithyroid drugs. The receptor was derived from a female donor with Graves disease. CDR3 DNA: TGCGCCAGCAGTGAGCGGGGTGCACCCCTCCACTTT. It specifies CASSERGAPLHF.